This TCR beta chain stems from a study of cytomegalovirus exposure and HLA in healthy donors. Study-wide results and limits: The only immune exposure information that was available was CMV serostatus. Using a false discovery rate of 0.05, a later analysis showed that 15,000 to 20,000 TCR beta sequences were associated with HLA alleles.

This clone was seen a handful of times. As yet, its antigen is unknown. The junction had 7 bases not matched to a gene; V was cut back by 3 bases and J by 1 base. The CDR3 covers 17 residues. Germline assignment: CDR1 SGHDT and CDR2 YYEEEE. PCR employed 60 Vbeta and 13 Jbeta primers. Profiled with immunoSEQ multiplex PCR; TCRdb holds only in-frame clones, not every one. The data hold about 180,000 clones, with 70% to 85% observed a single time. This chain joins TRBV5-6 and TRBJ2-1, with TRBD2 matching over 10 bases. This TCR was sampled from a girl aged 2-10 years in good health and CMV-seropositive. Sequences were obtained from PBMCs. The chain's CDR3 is CASSCNLAGVSYNEQFF. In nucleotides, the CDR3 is TGTGCCAGCAGCTGTAACCTAGCGGGAGTATCCTACAATGAGCAGTTCTTC.